Each of the 4 T cell receptor beta chains below was sequenced from the same sample in a study of T cells in Graves' hyperthyroidism and ophthalmopathy. The source material, RNA transcripts, was used to amplify TCR beta CDR3 regions. During a first-round RT-PCR of the TCR CDR3, the HTBI primer set was used. TCRdb re-called the multiplex PCR reads through MiXCR, storing one row per CDR3 protein. The table includes tens of thousands of distinct CDR3 sequences, under 55% detected once. Material: blood. These receptors were obtained from a woman in her thirties with Graves' hyperthyroidism.

This clonotype was observed at least ten times. This sequence joins TRBV7-6 and TRBJ1-1; D remains unclear. V gave up 5 bases and J gave up 1 base, with 14 bases separating them. The CDR3 extends over 15 amino acids. Germline-derived CDR1 and CDR2 are SGHVS and FNYEAQ. CDR3 coding DNA: TGTGCCAGCAGCCGCACCAACGCTGCGAACACTGAAGCTTTCTTT. Translating gives CASSRTNAANTEAFF.

This clonotype occurred once. The chain is built from TRBV10-3 and TRBJ2-3; 8 positions agree with TRBD2. This CDR3 comprises 15 residues. J gave up 6 bases and V 8 bases, and 13 bases lay outside the gene matches. Germline assignment: CDR1 ENHRY and CDR2 SYGVKD. The CDR3: CAIGGTRPSLDTQYF. The DNA for the CDR3 is TGTGCCATCGGGGGGACTAGACCCTCCTTGGATACGCAGTATTTT.

This clonotype came up once. V gene TRBV5-1 combines with J gene TRBJ2-3, with TRBD2 identical over 8 bases. The CDR3 length is 16 residues. V was clipped by 2 bases and J by 1 base; unmatched bases: 6. Germline CDR1 and CDR2: SGHRS and YFSETQ. The CDR3 loop reads CASSFKREYGTDTQYF. The DNA for the CDR3 is TGCGCCAGCAGCTTTAAGCGGGAGTATGGCACAGATACGCAGTATTTT.

Ten or more counts support this clonotype. J is TRBJ1-4 and V is TRBV7-2, with D possibly TRBD1 on 6 matching bases. The CDR3 contains 17 residues. The V gene's germline CDR1 is SGHTA and CDR2 FQGNSA. Trimming took 0 bases from V and 2 from J, leaving 13 bases between them. For the CDR3, the DNA is TGTGCCAGCAGCTTAGCGAGGGGGAGGGGGACTAATGAAAAACTGTTTTTT. It encodes CASSLARGRGTNEKLFF.